The present entry profiles one T cell receptor beta chain with its context. As yet, its antigen is unknown. CDR3 length: 15 amino acids. With V trimmed by 6 bases and J by 3 bases, 7 bases remained unmatched. These data come from a study of post-analysis software for immune sequencing data. Study-level information: Relapsing-remitting, secondary progressive and progressive-relapsing multiple sclerosis courses were included. Overall study results and limits: Multiple sclerosis patients showed significantly lower normalized Chao1 diversity than controls did. Compared with controls, patients had more of five TRBV segments, including TRBV5-6, TRBV5-1 and TRBV20-1. Clustering by F measure revealed strong co-clustering among samples prepared together in one batch.

Included in the TCR beta cDNA libraries were unique molecular identifiers. When about 0.9 to 11 million T cells were used, they gave a few hundred thousand cDNA molecules. TCRdb reanalysed the PCR reads using MiXCR and keeps one entry per CDR3 protein. The sample records under 650,000 distinct CDR3 sequences, around 40% being singletons. The chain couples TRBV12-3 or TRBV12-4 to TRBJ2-7, with TRBD1 matching 11 bases. The receptor comes from a girl aged 10-17 years with multiple sclerosis. Sequences were obtained from blood. Here the CDR3 reads CASRPRDRGNYEQYF. As DNA, the CDR3 is TGTGCCAGCAGGCCCCGGGACAGGGGGAACTACGAGCAGTACTTC.